This T cell receptor (beta chain) comes out of a study of siplizumab effects on memory and regulatory T cells. Study observations and caveats: For mappable alloreactive CD4+ clones, the mean Treg-derived fraction was approximately 69% with siplizumab and 25% to 30% in controls. Proliferating Tregs from siplizumab cultures lacked functional confirmation of suppression. The study found naive T cells seemingly more diverse than memory cells and seemingly major alloresponse contributors.

On this clone: As yet, its antigen is unknown.

The CDR3 contains 14 residues. Per germline, CDR1 SEHNR and CDR2 FQNEAQ (reference sequence). Trimming stripped 5 bases from V and 4 bases from J, with 13 bases between. Sequenced by immunoSEQ multiplex PCR; TCRdb stores in-frame clones only, minus some. Here the sample spans about 82,000 clones, roughly 87% being singletons. The receptor's source is a human donor in good health. V gene TRBV7-9 combines with J gene TRBJ2-3; D is perhaps TRBD1 or TRBD2 (6 bases each). The sequenced sample was Tregs sorted from blood. DNA for the CDR3: TGTGCCAGCAGCATTGCTAGGGGGGCAGATACGCAGTATTTT. It yields the protein CASSIARGADTQYF. The full variable domain, rest sourced from reference TRBV7-9 and TRBJ2-3, is DTGVSQNPRHKITKRGQNVTFRCDPISEHNRLYWYRQTLGQGPEFLTYFQNEAQLEKSRLLSDRFSAERPKGSFSTLEIQRTEQGDSAMYLCASSIARGADTQYFGPGTRLTVL.